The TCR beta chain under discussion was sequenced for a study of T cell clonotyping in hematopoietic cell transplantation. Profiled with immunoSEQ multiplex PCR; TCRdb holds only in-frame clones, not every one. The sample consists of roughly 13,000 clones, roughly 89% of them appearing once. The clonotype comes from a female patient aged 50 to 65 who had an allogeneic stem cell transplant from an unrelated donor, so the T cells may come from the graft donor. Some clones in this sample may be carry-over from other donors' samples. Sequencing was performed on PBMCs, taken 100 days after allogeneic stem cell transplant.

CDR3 nucleotide sequence: TGTGCCAGTAGCAACCGGCGGAATCAGCCCCAGCATTTT. The encoded protein is CASSNRRNQPQHF. The chain employs TRBV19 and TRBJ1-5, with unresolved D. This CDR3 is built from 13 residues. Germline V gives CDR1 LNHDA, CDR2 SQIVND (reference sequence). Deletions cut 6 bases from V and 4 bases from J, with 10 bases between.